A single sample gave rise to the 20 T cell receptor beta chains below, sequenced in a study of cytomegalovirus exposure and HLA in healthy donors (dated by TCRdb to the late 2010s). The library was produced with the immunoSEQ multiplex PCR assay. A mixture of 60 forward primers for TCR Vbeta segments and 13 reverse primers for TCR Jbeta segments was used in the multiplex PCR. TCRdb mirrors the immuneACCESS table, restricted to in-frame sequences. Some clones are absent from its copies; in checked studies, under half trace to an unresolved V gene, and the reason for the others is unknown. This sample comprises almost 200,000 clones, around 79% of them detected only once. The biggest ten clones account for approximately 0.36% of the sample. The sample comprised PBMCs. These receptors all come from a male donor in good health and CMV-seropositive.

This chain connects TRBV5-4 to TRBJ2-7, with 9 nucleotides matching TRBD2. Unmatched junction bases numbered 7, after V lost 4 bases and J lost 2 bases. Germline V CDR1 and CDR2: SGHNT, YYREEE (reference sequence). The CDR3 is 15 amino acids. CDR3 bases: TGTGCCAGCAGCCCCGCAGCGGGGGGCCCCTACGAGCAGTACTTC. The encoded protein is CASSPAAGGPYEQYF.

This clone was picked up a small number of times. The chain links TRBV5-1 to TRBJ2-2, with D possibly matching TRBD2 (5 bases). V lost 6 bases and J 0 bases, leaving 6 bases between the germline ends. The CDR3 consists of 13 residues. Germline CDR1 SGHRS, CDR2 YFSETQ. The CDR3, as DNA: TGCGCCAGCAACGGGGCGAACACCGGGGAGCTGTTTTTT. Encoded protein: CASNGANTGELFF.

The CDR3 region is CASSPGQAQRDNVLTF. Here the CDR3 DNA reads TGTGCCAGCTCACCCGGACAGGCTCAAAGGGACAACGTCCTGACTTTC. The J gene is TRBJ2-6, the V gene TRBV18; TRBD1 aligns across 7 bases. J lost 9 bases, V lost 3 bases, and 11 bases had no gene match. Germline V gives CDR1 KGHSH, CDR2 LQKENI. CDR3 length equals 16 residues.

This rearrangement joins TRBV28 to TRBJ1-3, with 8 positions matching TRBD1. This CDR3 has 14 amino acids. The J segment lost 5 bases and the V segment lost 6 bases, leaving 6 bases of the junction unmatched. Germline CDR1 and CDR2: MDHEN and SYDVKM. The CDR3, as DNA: TGTGCCAGCAGACTACAGGGGGGGAGAAACACCATATATTTT. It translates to CASRLQGGRNTIYF.

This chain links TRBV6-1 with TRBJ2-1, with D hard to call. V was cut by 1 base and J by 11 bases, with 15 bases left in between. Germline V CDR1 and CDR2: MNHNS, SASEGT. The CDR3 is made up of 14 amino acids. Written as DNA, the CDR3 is TGTGCCAGCAGTGAAGTGGGTTGGCAGGCCAAGCAGTTCTTC. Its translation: CASSEVGWQAKQFF.

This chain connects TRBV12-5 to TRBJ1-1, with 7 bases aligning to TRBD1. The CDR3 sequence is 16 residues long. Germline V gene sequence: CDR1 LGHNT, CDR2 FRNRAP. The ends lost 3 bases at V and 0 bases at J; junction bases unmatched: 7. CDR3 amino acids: CASGLKQGRMNTEAFF. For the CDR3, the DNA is TGTGCTAGTGGTTTAAAACAGGGGCGCATGAACACTGAAGCTTTCTTT.

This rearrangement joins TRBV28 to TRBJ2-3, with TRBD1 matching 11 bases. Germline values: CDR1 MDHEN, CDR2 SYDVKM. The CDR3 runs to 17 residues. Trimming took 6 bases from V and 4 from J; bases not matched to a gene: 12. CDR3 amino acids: CASSLGQGQGAADTQYF. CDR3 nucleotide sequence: TGTGCCAGCAGCCTAGGACAAGGACAGGGGGCCGCAGATACGCAGTATTTT.

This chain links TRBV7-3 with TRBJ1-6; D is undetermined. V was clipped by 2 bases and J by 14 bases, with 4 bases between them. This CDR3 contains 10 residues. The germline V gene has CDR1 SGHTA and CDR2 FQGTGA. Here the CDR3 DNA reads TGTGCCAGCAGCTTATCATCCCTCCACTTT. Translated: CASSLSSLHF.

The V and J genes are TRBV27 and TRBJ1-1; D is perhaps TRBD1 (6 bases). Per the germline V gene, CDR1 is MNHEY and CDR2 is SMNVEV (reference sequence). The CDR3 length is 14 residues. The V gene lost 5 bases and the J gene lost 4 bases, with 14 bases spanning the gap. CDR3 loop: CASSKQGLGTEAFF. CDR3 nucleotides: TGTGCCAGCAGTAAACAGGGCCTGGGCACTGAAGCTTTCTTT.

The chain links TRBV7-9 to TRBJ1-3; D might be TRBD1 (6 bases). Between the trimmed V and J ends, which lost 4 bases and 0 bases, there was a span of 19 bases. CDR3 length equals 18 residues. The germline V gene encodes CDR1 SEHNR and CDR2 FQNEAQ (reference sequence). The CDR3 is CASSSRGFGILSGNTIYF. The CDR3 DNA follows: TGTGCCAGCAGCTCTAGGGGGTTTGGGATTCTCTCTGGAAACACCATATATTTT.

DNA of the CDR3: TGTGCCAGCAAAGTTCCCCGGGCGGGTAATTCACCCCTCCACTTT. Translated: CASKVPRAGNSPLHF. The chain links TRBV2 to TRBJ1-6; D call uncertain. The V gene's germline CDR1 is SNHLY and CDR2 FYNNEI. This CDR3 is 15 amino acids long. Trimming removed 7 bases at V and 6 bases at J, with 16 bases between.

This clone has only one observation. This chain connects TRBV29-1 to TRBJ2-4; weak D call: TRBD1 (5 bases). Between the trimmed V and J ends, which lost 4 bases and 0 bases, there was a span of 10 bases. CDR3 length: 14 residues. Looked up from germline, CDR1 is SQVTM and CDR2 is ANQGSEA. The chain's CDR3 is CSVAAGLAKNIQYF. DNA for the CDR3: TGCAGCGTTGCGGCAGGGCTAGCCAAAAACATTCAGTACTTC.

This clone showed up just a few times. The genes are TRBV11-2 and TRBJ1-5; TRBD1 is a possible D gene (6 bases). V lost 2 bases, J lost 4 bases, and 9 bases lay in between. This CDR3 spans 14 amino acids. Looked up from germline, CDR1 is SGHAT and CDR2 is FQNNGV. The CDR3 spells CASSLTDRNQPQHF. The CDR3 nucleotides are TGTGCCAGCAGCTTAACGGACAGAAATCAGCCCCAGCATTTT.

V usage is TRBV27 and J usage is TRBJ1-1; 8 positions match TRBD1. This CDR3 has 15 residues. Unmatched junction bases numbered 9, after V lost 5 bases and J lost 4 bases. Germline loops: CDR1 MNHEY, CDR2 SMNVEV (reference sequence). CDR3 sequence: CASSPLGQGSTEAFF. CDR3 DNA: TGTGCCAGCAGTCCCTTAGGACAGGGAAGCACTGAAGCTTTCTTT.

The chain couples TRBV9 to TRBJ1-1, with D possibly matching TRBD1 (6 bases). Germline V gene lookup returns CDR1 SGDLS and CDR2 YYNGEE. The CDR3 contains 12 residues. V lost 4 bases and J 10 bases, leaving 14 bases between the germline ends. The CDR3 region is CASSPNRVGAFF. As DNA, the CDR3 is TGTGCCAGCAGCCCAAACAGGGTCGGAGCTTTCTTT.

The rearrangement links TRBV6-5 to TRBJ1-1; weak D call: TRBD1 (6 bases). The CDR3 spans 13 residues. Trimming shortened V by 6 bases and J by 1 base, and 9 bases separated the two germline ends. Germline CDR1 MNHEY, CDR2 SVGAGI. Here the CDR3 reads CASRKQGNTEAFF. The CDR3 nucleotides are TGTGCCAGCAGGAAACAGGGGAACACTGAAGCTTTCTTT.

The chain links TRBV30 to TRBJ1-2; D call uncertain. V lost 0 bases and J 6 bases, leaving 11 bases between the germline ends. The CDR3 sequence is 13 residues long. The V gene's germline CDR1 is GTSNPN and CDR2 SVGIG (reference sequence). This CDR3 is CAWSVTGGNGYTF. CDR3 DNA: TGTGCCTGGAGTGTAACGGGAGGTAATGGCTACACCTTC.

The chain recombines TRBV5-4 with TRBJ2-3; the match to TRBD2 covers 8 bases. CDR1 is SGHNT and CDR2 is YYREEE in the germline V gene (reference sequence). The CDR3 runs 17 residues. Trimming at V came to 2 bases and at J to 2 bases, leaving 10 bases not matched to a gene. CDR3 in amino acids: CASSFYLTSANTDTQYF. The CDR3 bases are TGTGCCAGCAGCTTCTATTTGACTAGCGCGAACACAGATACGCAGTATTTT.

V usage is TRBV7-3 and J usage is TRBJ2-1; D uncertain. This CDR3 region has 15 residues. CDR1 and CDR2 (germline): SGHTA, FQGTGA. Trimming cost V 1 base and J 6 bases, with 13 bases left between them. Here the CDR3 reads CASSLRVSTANEQFF. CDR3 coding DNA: TGTGCCAGCAGCTTAAGGGTTAGCACCGCCAATGAGCAGTTCTTC.

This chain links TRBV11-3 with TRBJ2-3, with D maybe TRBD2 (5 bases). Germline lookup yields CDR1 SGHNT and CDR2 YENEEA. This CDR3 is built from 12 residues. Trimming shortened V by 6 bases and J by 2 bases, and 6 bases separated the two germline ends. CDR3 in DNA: TGTGCCAGCAGTCGGGACACAGATACGCAGTATTTT. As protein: CASSRDTDTQYF.